This record concerns one TCR beta chain sequence. Germline CDR1 is MNHEY and CDR2 is SVGAGI. The CDR3 is 16 residues long. Trimming stripped 0 bases from V and 0 bases from J, with 12 bases between. Sequencing was performed with immunoSEQ multiplex PCR; in TCRdb, only in-frame clones are kept and a portion is missing. The table has approximately 300,000 clones, around nine tenths seen once. The data originate from a study of blood T cell repertoires in COVID-19. Study context: Researchers got acute and convalescent COVID-19 samples from the United States, Italy and Spain.

The study recruited people aged roughly 18 to 89 years across roughly 23 US areas. Participants had their cohort set by participant-reported clinical history. The study counted Cohort 3 donors as recovered given two negative PCRs, clearance, or symptom resolution. Material for sequencing was PBMCs or T cells enriched from blood (not recorded which). This TCR was recovered from a young woman who had recovered from COVID-19. The rearrangement uses TRBV6-5 and TRBJ2-7; tentatively, D is TRBD1 (6 bases). CDR3 DNA sequence: TGTGCCAGCAGTTACTCTAGGGGGTACGACTCCTACGAGCAGTACTTC. This codes for CASSYSRGYDSYEQYF.